The next 16 T cell receptor beta chains were all read from a single sample in a study of beta chain features in type 1 diabetes. Study-level findings and limits: Among patients with Type 1 diabetes, TCRB CDR3s were moderately but significantly shorter in every one of the four CD4+ subsets.

Antigens for these TCRs are unknown. Isolated RNA was reverse transcribed in full, so expressed TCRB transcripts were sequenced. Generated by immunoSEQ multiplex PCR, the TCRdb table keeps only in-frame clones and is missing some. Of some 640,000 clones in the sample, around 15% were seen once. Sequencing was performed on naive CD4+ T cells from blood. The receptor source for this set is a man aged 18 to 35 with type 1 diabetes.

The chain couples TRBV7-9 to TRBJ2-1; D gene ambiguous. Germline V gene sequence: CDR1 SEHNR, CDR2 FQNEAQ (reference sequence). Trimming left V 0 bases short and J 7 bases short, with 4 bases between. CDR3 length equals 12 residues. CDR3 protein: CASSLAKNEQFF. The DNA of the CDR3 is TGTGCCAGCAGCTTAGCGAAGAATGAGCAGTTCTTC.

The rearrangement uses TRBV7-2 and TRBJ2-2; D unresolved. Trimming cost V 1 base and J 4 bases, with 4 bases left between them. Germline assignment: CDR1 SGHTA and CDR2 FQGNSA. CDR3 length: 13 amino acids. The CDR3 DNA follows: TGTGCCAGCAGCTTAGAGACCACCGGGGAGCTGTTTTTT. Its protein is CASSLETTGELFF. Using reference TRBV7-2 and TRBJ2-2 for the parts outside the CDR3, the full variable domain is GAGVSQSPSNKVTEKGKDVELRCDPISGHTALYWYRQSLGQGLEFLIYFQGNSAPDKSGLPSDRFSAERTGGSVSTLTIQRTQQEDSAVYLCASSLETTGELFFGEGSRLTVL.

This clone was counted only a few times. The chain couples TRBV30 to TRBJ1-2; 8 nucleotides agree with TRBD1. CDR1 and CDR2 from the germline V gene are GTSNPN and SVGIG (reference sequence). The CDR3 runs 12 residues. Trimming removed 2 bases from V and 8 bases from J; junction bases left unmatched: 4. The CDR3 region is CAWSQGARGYTF. The CDR3 nucleotides are TGTGCCTGGAGTCAGGGGGCGCGAGGCTACACCTTC.

This clone was detected a few times. The chain carries TRBV6-5 and TRBJ1-1; D perhaps matches TRBD1 (5 bases). Germline CDR1 MNHEY, CDR2 SVGAGI. V was clipped by 2 bases and J by 0 bases, with 10 bases between them. The CDR3 sequence is 15 residues long. CDR3 sequence: CASSYGDLLNTEAFF. CDR3 sequence (DNA): TGTGCCAGCAGTTACGGGGACCTCTTGAACACTGAAGCTTTCTTT.

This clone has more than one count but fewer than ten. The rearrangement uses TRBV4-3 and TRBJ2-7; either TRBD1 or TRBD2 may fit D (5 bases each). Trimming left V 6 bases short and J 2 bases short, with 11 bases between. This CDR3 has 13 amino acids. From germline, CDR1 is LGHNA and CDR2 YSLEER. CDR3 in DNA: TGCGCCAGCAGTGGGGACCTTGCCTACGAGCAGTACTTC. This encodes CASSGDLAYEQYF.

The chain couples TRBV25-1 to TRBJ2-1, with 7 bases matching TRBD2. J was trimmed by 0 bases and V by 2 bases; bases with no gene match: 4. Germline CDR1 and CDR2: MGHDK and SYGVNS. CDR3 length equals 16 residues. The CDR3 bases are TGTGCCAGCAGTGAAGTAGGCGGGAGCTCCTACAATGAGCAGTTCTTC. This translates into CASSEVGGSSYNEQFF.

The chain has TRBV27 and TRBJ1-1, with 8 positions matching TRBD1. CDR3 length: 14 amino acids. V shed 6 bases and J 5 bases; nucleotides not matched to a gene: 8. Per the germline V gene, CDR1 is MNHEY and CDR2 is SMNVEV (reference sequence). CDR3 in amino acids: CASSRDRGGTEAFF. Here the CDR3 DNA reads TGTGCCAGCAGCCGAGACAGGGGTGGGACTGAAGCTTTCTTT.

A few counts support this clone. The chain uses TRBV29-1 and TRBJ1-1; no reliable D call. Trimming shortened V by 5 bases and J by 0 bases, and 7 bases separated the two germline ends. The germline CDR1 and CDR2 sequences are SQVTM and ANQGSEA. The CDR3 has 12 residues. For the CDR3, the DNA is TGCAGCGTTTCAGAGATGAACACTGAAGCTTTCTTT. Its translation: CSVSEMNTEAFF.

Here the CDR3 reads CASRGIKGTYEQYF. CDR3 DNA sequence: TGTGCCAGCAGGGGAATTAAGGGGACCTACGAGCAGTACTTC. This chain joins TRBV28 and TRBJ2-7; D is possibly TRBD1 (5 bases). This CDR3 has 14 residues. Germline loops: CDR1 MDHEN, CDR2 SYDVKM. The ends were cut back, 6 bases at V and 2 bases at J, with 14 bases in the middle.

This clone was seen more than once but under ten times. The J gene is TRBJ2-3, the V gene TRBV9; 11 bases are a match to TRBD2. CDR3 size: 16 residues. With V trimmed by 3 bases and J by 7 bases, 10 bases remained unmatched. Germline loops: CDR1 SGDLS, CDR2 YYNGEE. The CDR3 sequence: CASSATSGVVPHTQYF. The CDR3 coding sequence is TGTGCCAGCAGCGCGACTAGCGGGGTCGTTCCACATACGCAGTATTTT.

This clone was counted a few times. Within the sample, other DNA sequences also encode this same CDR3. The chain couples TRBV30 to TRBJ2-5, with D perhaps TRBD1 or TRBD2 (6 bases each). In germline, CDR1 is GTSNPN, CDR2 SVGIG (reference sequence). The CDR3 runs to 14 residues. V was cut by 0 bases and J by 5 bases, with 13 bases left in between. CDR3 sequence: CAWSVRGASETQYF. The CDR3, as DNA: TGTGCCTGGAGTGTAAGGGGGGCGTCGGAGACCCAGTACTTC.

This clone was picked up a small number of times. The chain has TRBV4-2 and TRBJ2-7; 9 bases map to TRBD2. Germline V gene data show CDR1 as LGHNA and CDR2 as YNFKEQ. Trimming took 0 bases from V and 5 from J; bases not matched to a gene: 17. This CDR3 is 19 amino acids long. The CDR3 here is CASSQDPLAGTTELNEQYF. CDR3 coding DNA: TGTGCCAGCAGCCAAGACCCTCTAGCGGGGACTACCGAGCTCAACGAGCAGTACTTC.

This chain connects TRBV6-6 to TRBJ1-2, with D perhaps matching TRBD1 (6 bases). Germline CDR1 reads MNHNY; CDR2 reads SVGAGI (reference sequence). V was shortened by 6 bases and J by 8 bases, with 25 bases between the two germline ends. The CDR3 extends over 16 amino acids. The CDR3 sequence is CASSPTPGAVRQGYTF. CDR3 nucleotide sequence: TGTGCCAGCAGCCCCACGCCGGGGGCGGTTCGACAGGGCTACACCTTC.

This clone was picked up a small number of times. The chain has TRBV5-4 and TRBJ2-3; TRBD2 matches at 7 bases. V was pared by 3 bases and J by 0 bases, with 4 bases of the junction left unmatched. CDR1 SGHNT and CDR2 YYREEE come from the germline V gene (reference sequence). CDR3 length: 15 residues. The CDR3 DNA sequence: TGTGCCAGCAGCTGGGGGGGTGGTAGCACAGATACGCAGTATTTT. This sequence encodes CASSWGGGSTDTQYF. The whole variable domain, filled in from reference TRBV5-4 and TRBJ2-3, reads ETGVTQSPTHLIKTRGQQVTLRCSSQSGHNTVSWYQQALGQGPQFIFQYYREEENGRGNFPPRFSGLQFPNYSSELNVNALELDDSALYLCASSWGGGSTDTQYFGPGTRLTVL.

The genes are TRBV5-1 and TRBJ2-5; D perhaps matches TRBD2 (5 bases). Germline V lookup: CDR1 SGHRS, CDR2 YFSETQ. The CDR3 loop spans 11 amino acids. V shed 0 bases and J shed 9 bases, with 6 bases lying between them. For the CDR3, the DNA is TGCGCCAGCAGCTTGGAGGAGGCCCAGTACTTC. It yields the protein CASSLEEAQYF.

The chain has TRBV7-9 and TRBJ2-6; D is unclear. CDR1 and CDR2 (germline): SEHNR, FQNEAQ (reference sequence). The CDR3 loop spans 13 amino acids. With 5 bases removed from V and 4 bases from J, the gap between germline ends came to 6 bases. The CDR3 protein is CASSEDGANVLTF. The CDR3 DNA is TGTGCCAGCAGCGAAGACGGGGCCAACGTCCTGACTTTC.